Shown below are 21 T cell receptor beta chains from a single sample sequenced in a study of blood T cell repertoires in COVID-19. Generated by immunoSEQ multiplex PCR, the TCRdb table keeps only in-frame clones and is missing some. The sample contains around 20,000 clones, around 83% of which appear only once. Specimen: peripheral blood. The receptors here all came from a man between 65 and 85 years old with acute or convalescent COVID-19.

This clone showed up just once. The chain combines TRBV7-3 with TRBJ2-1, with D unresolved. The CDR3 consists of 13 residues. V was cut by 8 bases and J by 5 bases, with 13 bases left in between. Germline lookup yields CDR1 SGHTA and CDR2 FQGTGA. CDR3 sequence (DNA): TGTGCCAGCGGAGATAGCAGCCACAATGAGCAGTTCTTC. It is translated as CASGDSSHNEQFF.

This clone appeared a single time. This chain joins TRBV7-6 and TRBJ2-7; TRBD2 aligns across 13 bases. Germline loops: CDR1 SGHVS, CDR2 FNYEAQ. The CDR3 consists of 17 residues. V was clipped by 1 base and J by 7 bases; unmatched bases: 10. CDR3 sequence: CASSLVPRLAGGGEQYF. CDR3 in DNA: TGTGCCAGCAGCTTAGTCCCCCGACTAGCGGGAGGAGGGGAGCAGTACTTC.

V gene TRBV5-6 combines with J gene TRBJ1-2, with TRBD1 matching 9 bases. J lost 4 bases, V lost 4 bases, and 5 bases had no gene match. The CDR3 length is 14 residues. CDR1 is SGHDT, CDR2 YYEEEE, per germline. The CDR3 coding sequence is TGTGCCAGCAGCAGGGACAGGGCGATCTATGGCTACACCTTC. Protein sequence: CASSRDRAIYGYTF.

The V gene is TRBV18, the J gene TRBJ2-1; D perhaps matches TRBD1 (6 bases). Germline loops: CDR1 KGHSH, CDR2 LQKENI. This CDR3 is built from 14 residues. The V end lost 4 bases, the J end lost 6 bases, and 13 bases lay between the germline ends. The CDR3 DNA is TGTGCCAGCTCACGTAACAGGGAAAGCAATGAGCAGTTCTTC. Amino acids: CASSRNRESNEQFF. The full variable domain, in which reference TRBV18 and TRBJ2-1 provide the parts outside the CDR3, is NAGVMQNPRHLVRRRGQEARLRCSPMKGHSHVYWYRQLPEEGLKFMVYLQKENIIDESGMPKERFSAEFPKEGPSILRIQQVVRGDSAAYFCASSRNRESNEQFFGPGTRLTVL.

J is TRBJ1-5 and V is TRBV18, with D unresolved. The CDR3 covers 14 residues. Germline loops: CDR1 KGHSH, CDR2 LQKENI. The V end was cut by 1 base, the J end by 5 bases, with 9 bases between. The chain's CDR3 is CASSPQSRDQPQHF. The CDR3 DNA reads TGTGCCAGCTCACCACAGTCTCGGGATCAGCCCCAGCATTTT.

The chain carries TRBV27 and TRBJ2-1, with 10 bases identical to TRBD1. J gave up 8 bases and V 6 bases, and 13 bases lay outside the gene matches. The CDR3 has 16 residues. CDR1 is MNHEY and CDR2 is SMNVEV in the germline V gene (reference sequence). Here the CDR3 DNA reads TGTGCCAGCAGCTCCCAACCGGGACAGGGGAGGGATGAGCAGTTCTTC. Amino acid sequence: CASSSQPGQGRDEQFF.

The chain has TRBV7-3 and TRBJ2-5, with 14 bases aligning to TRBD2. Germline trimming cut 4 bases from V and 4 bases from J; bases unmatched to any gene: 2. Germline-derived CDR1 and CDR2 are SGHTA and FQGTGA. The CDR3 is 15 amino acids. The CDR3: CASSSGLAGAETQYF. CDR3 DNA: TGTGCCAGCAGCTCGGGACTAGCGGGAGCAGAGACCCAGTACTTC.

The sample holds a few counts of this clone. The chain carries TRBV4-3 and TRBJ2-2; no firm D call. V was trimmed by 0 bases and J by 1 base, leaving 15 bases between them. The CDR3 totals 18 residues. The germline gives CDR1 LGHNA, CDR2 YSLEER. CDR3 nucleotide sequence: TGCGCCAGCAGCCAAGAGGCGCAGGCAACGCTGAACACCGGGGAGCTGTTTTTT. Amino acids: CASSQEAQATLNTGELFF.

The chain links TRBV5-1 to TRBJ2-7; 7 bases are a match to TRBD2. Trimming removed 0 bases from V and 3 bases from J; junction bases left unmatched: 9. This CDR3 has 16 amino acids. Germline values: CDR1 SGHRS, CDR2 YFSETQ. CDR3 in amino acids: CASSLASGVGYYEQYF. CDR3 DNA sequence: TGCGCCAGCAGCTTGGCGAGCGGGGTCGGCTACTACGAGCAGTACTTC.

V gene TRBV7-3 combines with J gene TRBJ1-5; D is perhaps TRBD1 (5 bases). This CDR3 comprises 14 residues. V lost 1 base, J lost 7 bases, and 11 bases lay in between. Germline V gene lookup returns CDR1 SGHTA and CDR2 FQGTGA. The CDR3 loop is CASSLNSGNQPQHF. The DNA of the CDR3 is TGTGCCAGCAGCTTAAATTCAGGGAACCAGCCCCAGCATTTT.

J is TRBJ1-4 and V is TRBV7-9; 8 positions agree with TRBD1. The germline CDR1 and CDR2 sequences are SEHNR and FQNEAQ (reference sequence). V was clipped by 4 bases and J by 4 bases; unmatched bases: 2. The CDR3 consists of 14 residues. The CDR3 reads CASSWDRINEKLFF. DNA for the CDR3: TGTGCCAGCAGCTGGGACAGGATTAATGAAAAACTGTTTTTT. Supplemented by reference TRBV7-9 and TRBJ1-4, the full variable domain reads DTGVSQNPRHKITKRGQNVTFRCDPISEHNRLYWYRQTLGQGPEFLTYFQNEAQLEKSRLLSDRFSAERPKGSFSTLEIQRTEQGDSAMYLCASSWDRINEKLFFGSGTQLSVL.

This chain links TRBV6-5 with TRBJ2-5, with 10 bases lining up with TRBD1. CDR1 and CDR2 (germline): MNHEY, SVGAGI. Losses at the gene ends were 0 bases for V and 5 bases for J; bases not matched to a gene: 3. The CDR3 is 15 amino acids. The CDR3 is CASSYSPGQGETQYF. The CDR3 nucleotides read TGTGCCAGCAGTTACTCCCCGGGACAGGGGGAGACCCAGTACTTC.

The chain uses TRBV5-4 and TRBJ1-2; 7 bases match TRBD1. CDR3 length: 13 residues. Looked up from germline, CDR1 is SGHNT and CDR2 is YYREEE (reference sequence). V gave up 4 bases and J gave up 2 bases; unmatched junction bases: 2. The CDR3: CASSLQGNYGYTF. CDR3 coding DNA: TGTGCCAGCAGCCTACAGGGGAACTATGGCTACACCTTC.

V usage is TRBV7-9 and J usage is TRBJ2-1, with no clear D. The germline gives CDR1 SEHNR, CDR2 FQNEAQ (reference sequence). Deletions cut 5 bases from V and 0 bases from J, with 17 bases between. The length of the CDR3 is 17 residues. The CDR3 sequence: CASSPIRAGGSYNEQFF. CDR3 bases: TGTGCCAGCAGCCCTATTAGAGCAGGTGGCTCCTACAATGAGCAGTTCTTC.

CDR3 region: CASSLRREARTEQYF. CDR3 coding DNA: TGTGCCAGCAGCTTGAGACGGGAGGCCCGTACCGAGCAGTACTTC. This sequence joins TRBV7-2 and TRBJ2-7; 7 nucleotides align to TRBD2. The CDR3 is 15 residues long. From germline, CDR1 is SGHTA and CDR2 FQGNSA. Losses at the gene ends were 3 bases for V and 6 bases for J; bases not matched to a gene: 11.

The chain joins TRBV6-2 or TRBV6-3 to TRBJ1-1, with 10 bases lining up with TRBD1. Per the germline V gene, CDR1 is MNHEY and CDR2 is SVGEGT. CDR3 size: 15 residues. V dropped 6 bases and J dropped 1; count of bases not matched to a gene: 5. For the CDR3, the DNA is TGTGCCAGCAGCCCTAGGGACAGGGGGAACACTGAAGCTTTCTTT. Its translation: CASSPRDRGNTEAFF.

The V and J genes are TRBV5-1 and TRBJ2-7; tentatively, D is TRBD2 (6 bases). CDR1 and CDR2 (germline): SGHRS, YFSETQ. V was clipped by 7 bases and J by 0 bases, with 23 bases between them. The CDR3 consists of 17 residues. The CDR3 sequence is CASSSGLVAGSSYEQYF. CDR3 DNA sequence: TGCGCCAGCTCCTCGGGGCTCGTGGCGGGGTCCTCCTACGAGCAGTACTTC.

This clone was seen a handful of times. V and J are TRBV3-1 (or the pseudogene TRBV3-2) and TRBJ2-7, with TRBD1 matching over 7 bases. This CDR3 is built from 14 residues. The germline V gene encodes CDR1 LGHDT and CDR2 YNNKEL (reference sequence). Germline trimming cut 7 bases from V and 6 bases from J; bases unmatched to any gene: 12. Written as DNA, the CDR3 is TGTGCCAGCACAAAAGTCAGGGGGAATGGCGAGCAGTACTTC. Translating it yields CASTKVRGNGEQYF.

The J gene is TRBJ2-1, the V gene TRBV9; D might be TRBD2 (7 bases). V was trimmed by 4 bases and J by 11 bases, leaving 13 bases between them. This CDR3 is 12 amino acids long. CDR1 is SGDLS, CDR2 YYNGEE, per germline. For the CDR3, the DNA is TGTGCCAGCAGCCTCGGGGGGACACAGCAGTTCTTC. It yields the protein CASSLGGTQQFF.

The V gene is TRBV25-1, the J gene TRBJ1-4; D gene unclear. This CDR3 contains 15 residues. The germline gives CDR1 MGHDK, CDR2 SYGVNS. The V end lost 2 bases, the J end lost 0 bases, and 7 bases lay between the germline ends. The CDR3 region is CASSEPIATNEKLFF. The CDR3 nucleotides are TGTGCCAGCAGTGAACCCATTGCAACTAATGAAAAACTGTTTTTT. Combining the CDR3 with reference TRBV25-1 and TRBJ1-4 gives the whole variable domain EADIYQTPRYLVIGTGKKITLECSQTMGHDKMYWYQQDPGMELHLIHYSYGVNSTEKGDLSSESTVSRIRTEHFPLTLESARPSHTSQYLCASSEPIATNEKLFFGSGTQLSVL.

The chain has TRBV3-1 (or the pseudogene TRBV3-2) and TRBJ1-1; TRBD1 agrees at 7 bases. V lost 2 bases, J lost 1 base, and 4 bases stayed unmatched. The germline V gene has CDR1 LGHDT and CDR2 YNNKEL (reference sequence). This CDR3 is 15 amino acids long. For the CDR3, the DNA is TGTGCCAGCAGCCAACTAGACAGGGAGAACACTGAAGCTTTCTTT. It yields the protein CASSQLDRENTEAFF.